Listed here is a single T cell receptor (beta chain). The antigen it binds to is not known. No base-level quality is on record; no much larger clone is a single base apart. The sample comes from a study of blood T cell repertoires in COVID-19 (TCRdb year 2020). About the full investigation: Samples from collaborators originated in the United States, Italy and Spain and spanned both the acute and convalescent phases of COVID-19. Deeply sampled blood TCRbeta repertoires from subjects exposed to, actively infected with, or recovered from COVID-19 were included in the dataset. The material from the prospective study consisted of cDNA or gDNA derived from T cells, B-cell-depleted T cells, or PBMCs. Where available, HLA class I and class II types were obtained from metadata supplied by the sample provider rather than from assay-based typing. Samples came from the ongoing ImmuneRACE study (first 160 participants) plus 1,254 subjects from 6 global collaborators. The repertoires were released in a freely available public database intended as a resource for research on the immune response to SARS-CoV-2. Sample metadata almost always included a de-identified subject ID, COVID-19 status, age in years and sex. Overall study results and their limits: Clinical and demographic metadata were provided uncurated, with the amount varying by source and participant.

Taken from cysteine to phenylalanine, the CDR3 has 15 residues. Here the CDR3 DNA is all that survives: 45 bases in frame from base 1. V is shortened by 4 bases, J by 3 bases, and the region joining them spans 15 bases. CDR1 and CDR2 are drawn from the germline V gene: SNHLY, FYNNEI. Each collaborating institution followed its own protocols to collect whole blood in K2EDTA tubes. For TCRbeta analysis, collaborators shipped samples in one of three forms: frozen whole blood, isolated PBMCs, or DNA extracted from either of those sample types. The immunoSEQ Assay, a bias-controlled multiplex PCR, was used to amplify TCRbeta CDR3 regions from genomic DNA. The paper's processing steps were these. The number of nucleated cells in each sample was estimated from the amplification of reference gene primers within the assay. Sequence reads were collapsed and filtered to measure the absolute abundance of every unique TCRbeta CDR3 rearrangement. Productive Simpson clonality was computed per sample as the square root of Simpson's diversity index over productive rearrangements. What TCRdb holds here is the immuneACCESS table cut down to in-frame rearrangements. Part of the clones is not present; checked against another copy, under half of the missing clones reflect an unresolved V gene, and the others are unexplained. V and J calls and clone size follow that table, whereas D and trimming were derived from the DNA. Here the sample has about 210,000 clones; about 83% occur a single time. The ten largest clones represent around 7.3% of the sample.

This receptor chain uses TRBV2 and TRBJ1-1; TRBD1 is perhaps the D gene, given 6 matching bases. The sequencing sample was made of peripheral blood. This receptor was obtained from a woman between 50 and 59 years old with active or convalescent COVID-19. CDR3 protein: CASSGHRDVDTEAFF. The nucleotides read TGTGCCAGCAGTGGACACAGGGATGTCGACACTGAAGCTTTCTTT.